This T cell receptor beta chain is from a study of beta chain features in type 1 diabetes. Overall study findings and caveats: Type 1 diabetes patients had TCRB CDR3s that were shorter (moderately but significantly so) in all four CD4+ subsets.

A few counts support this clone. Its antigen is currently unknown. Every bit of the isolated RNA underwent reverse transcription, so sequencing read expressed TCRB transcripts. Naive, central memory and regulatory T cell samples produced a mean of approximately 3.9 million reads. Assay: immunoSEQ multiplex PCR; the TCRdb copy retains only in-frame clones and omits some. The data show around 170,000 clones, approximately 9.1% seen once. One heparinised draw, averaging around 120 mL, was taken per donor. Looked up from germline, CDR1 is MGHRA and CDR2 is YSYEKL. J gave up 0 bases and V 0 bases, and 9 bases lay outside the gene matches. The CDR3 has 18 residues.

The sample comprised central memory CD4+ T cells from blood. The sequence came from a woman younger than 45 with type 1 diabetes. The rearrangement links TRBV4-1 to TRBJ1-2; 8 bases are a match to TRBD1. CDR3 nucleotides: TGCGCCAGCAGCCAAGAAGGGACAGGCGCTATGGCTAACTATGGCTACACCTTC. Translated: CASSQEGTGAMANYGYTF.